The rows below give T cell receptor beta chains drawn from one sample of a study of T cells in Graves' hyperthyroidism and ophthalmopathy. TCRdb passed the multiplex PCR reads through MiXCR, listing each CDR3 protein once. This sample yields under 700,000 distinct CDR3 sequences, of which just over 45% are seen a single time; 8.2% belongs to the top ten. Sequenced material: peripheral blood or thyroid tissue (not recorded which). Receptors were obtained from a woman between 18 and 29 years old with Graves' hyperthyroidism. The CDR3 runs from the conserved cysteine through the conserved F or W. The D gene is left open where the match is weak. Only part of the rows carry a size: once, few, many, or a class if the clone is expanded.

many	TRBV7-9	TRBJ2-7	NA	CASSPEGYEQYF	TGTGCCAGCTCACCAGAGGGCTACGAGCAGTACTTC
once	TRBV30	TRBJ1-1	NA	CAWSPGTENTEAFF	TGTGCCTGGAGCCCCGGGACCGAGAACACTGAAGCTTTCTTT
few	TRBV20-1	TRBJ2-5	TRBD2	CSARTLAGAETQYF	TGCAGTGCTAGAACACTAGCGGGGGCAGAGACCCAGTACTTC
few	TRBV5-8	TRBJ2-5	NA	CASGYRDDQETQYF	TGTGCCAGCGGGTACCGGGACGACCAAGAGACCCAGTACTTC
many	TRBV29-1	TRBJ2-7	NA	CSVARGIPTYEQYF	TGCAGCGTTGCGAGGGGAATTCCTACCTACGAGCAGTACTTC
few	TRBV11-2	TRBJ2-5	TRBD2	CASSFLGEGSVKETQYF	TGTGCCAGCAGCTTTTTGGGGGAGGGCTCGGTAAAAGAGACCCAGTACTTC
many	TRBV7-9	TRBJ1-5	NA	CASSPPGRNQPQHF	TGTGCCAGCAGTCCTCCGGGGCGAAATCAGCCCCAGCATTTT
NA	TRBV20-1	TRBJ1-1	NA	CSGTERDTEAFF	TGCAGTGGGACAGAGCGGGACACTGAAGCTTTCTTT
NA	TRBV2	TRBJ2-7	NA	CASSEGPSREQYF	TGTGCCAGCAGTGAAGGGCCGTCTCGGGAGCAGTACTTC
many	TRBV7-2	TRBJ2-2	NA	CASSSDATGELFF	TGTGCCAGCAGCTCCGACGCCACCGGGGAGCTGTTTTTT
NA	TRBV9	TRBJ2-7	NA	CASSVAQGEQYF	TGTGCCAGCAGCGTAGCTCAGGGGGAGCAGTACTTC
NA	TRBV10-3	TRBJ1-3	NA	CAISYSSSGNTIYF	TGTGCCATCAGTTACTCGTCCTCTGGAAACACCATATATTTT
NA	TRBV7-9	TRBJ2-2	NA	CAGSMANTGELFF	TGTGCCGGCAGTATGGCGAACACCGGGGAGCTGTTTTTT
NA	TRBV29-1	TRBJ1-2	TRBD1	CSVDEGTAQYGYTF	TGCAGCGTTGACGAGGGGACAGCGCAATATGGCTACACCTTC
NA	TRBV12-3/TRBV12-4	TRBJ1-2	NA	CASRSGFDYGYTF	TGTGCCAGCAGATCAGGTTTCGACTATGGCTACACCTTC
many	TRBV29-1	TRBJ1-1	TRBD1	CSVPRDRGSTEAFF	TGCAGCGTTCCTCGGGACAGGGGGTCCACTGAAGCTTTCTTT
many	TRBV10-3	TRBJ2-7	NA	CAISVGVSSYEQYF	TGTGCCATCAGTGTGGGGGTTAGCTCCTACGAGCAGTACTTC
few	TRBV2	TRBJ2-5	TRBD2	CASRASGRETQYF	TGTGCCAGCAGGGCTAGCGGTCGGGAGACCCAGTACTTC
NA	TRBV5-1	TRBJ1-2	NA	CASSLETRSLYGYTF	TGCGCCAGCAGCTTGGAGACGAGGTCGCTCTATGGCTACACCTTC
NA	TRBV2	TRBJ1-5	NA	CASSESSAVYSNQPQHF	TGTGCCAGCAGTGAAAGTTCGGCAGTCTATAGCAATCAGCCCCAGCATTTT
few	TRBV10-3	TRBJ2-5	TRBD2	CASSYGSGSGETQYF	TGTGCCAGCAGTTACGGTAGCGGGAGTGGAGAGACCCAGTACTTC
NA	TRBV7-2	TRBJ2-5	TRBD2	CASGSSGPGTQYF	TGTGCCAGCGGATCTAGCGGCCCGGGGACCCAGTACTTC
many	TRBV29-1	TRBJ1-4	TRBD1	CSVPGTGNEKLFF	TGCAGCGTACCAGGGACAGGGAATGAAAAACTGTTTTTT
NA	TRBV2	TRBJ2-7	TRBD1	CASSPVGRVQGGTYEQYF	TGTGCCAGCAGCCCCGTGGGGCGGGTACAGGGGGGAACCTACGAGCAGTACTTC
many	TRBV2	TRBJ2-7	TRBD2	CASSGGSGTYEQYF	TGTGCCAGCAGTGGTGGTAGCGGGACGTACGAGCAGTACTTC
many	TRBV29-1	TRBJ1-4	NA	CSVWPSGGGEKLFF	TGCAGCGTCTGGCCGAGCGGGGGAGGTGAAAAACTGTTTTTT
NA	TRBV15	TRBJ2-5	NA	CATSSGHSETQYF	TGTGCCACCAGCAGTGGACATAGTGAGACCCAGTACTTC
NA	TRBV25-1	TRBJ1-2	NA	CARDRHRAAFYGYTF	TGTGCTAGAGATCGTCACAGGGCTGCCTTCTATGGCTACACCTTC
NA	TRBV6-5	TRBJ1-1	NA	CASRTLNTEAFF	TGTGCCAGCAGGACCTTGAACACTGAAGCTTTCTTT
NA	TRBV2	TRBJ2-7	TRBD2	CASSLSLAGYSYEQYF	TGTGCCAGCAGTCTGTCACTAGCGGGTTACTCCTACGAGCAGTACTTC
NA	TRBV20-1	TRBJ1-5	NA	CSASISGDSNQPQHF	TGCAGTGCTAGTATTTCGGGGGATAGCAATCAGCCCCAGCATTTT
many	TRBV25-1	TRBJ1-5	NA	CASSELSHNQPQHF	TGTGCCAGCAGTGAATTAAGCCACAATCAGCCCCAGCATTTT
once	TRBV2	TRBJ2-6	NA	CASSPQDLQGANVLTF	TGTGCCAGCAGTCCCCAGGACCTTCAGGGGGCCAACGTCCTGACTTTC
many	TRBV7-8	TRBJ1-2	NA	CASSPNPGFGYTF	TGTGCCAGCAGCCCTAACCCAGGCTTTGGCTACACCTTC
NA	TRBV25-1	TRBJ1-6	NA	CASIYLCSVRTGNSPLHF	NA
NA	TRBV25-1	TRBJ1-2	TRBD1	CASSADRADYGYTF	TGTGCCAGCAGTGCTGACAGGGCAGACTATGGCTACACCTTC
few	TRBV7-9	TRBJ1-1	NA	CASSFPDRRNTEAFF	TGTGCCAGCAGCTTCCCAGACAGGAGGAACACTGAAGCTTTCTTT
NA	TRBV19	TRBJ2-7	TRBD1	CASRKLTGAEQYF	TGTGCCAGCCGCAAACTGACAGGGGCCGAGCAGTACTTC
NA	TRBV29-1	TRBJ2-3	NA	CSVDTQYF	TGCAGCGTAGATACGCAGTATTTT
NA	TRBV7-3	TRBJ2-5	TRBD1	CASIPGDREVETQYF	TGTGCCAGCATCCCAGGGGACAGGGAGGTAGAGACCCAGTACTTC
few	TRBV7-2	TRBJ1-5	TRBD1	CASSPDRVNQPQHF	TGTGCCAGCAGCCCAGACAGGGTAAATCAGCCCCAGCATTTT
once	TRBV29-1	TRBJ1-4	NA	CSVEGVTNEKLFF	TGCAGCGTTGAAGGGGTTACTAATGAAAAACTGTTTTTT
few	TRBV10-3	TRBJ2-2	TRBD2	CAIRASGSPNTGELFF	TGTGCCATCAGAGCTAGCGGGAGTCCTAACACCGGGGAGCTGTTTTTT
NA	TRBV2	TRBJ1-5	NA	CASSSTGTANQPQHF	TGTGCCAGCAGTTCCACCGGGACCGCCAATCAGCCCCAGCATTTT
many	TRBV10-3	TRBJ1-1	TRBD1	CAISEPDREAFF	TGTGCCATCAGTGAGCCGGACAGGGAAGCTTTCTTT
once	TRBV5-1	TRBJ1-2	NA	CASSRTRGAVGYTF	TGCGCCAGCAGCCGAACACGGGGGGCCGTTGGCTACACCTTC
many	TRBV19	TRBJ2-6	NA	CASSIDLGSGANVLTF	TGTGCCAGTAGTATAGATCTTGGCTCTGGGGCCAACGTCCTGACTTTC
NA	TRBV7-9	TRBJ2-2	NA	CASSSGPSNTGELFF	TGTGCCAGCAGTTCGGGACCCTCGAACACCGGGGAGCTGTTTTTT
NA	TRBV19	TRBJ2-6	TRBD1	CATGTGFSGANVLTF	TGTGCCACCGGGACAGGGTTCTCTGGGGCCAACGTCCTGACTTTC
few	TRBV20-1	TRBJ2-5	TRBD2	CSARVPREGLGTQYF	TGCAGTGCTAGAGTGCCGCGGGAGGGACTCGGGACCCAGTACTTC
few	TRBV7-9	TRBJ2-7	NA	CASSPSAYGTYEQYF	TGTGCCAGCAGCCCCAGTGCTTACGGAACCTACGAGCAGTACTTC
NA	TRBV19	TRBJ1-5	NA	CASSILSPLQKFSQPQHF	TGTGCCAGTAGTATATTATCCCCTTTACAAAAATTCAGTCAGCCCCAGCATTTT
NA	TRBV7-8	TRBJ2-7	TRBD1	CASSPVRGLHYEQYF	TGTGCCAGCAGCCCTGTGAGGGGGCTCCACTACGAGCAGTACTTC